The 4 T cell receptor beta chains below were found in one sample sequenced in a study of blood T cell repertoires in COVID-19 (dated by TCRdb to 2020 to 2021). Library generation was performed with the immunoSEQ multiplex PCR assay. TCRdb provides this immuneACCESS table in a form limited to in-frame rearrangements. Some clones are lacking; in checked studies, under half of them reflect an unresolved V gene, and why the rest are absent is not known. The sample records a few hundred thousand clones, around 88% of which are singletons. The ten largest clones take up over 6% of the sample. Sequencing was performed on peripheral blood. These receptor sequences come from a woman aged 25 to 39 who had recovered from COVID-19.

This clone was recorded only once. V and J are TRBV13 and TRBJ1-1; unclear D gene. V shed 1 base and J shed 8 bases, with 5 bases lying between them. CDR3 size: 11 residues. CDR1 and CDR2 from the germline V gene are PRHDT and FYEKMQ (reference sequence). CDR3 nucleotides: TGTGCCAGCAGCTTAGATACAGAAGCTTTCTTT. Translating it yields CASSLDTEAFF. The full variable domain, with the rest looked up from reference TRBV13 and TRBJ1-1, is AAGVIQSPRHLIKEKRETATLKCYPIPRHDTVYWYQQGPGQDPQFLISFYEKMQSDKGSIPDRFSAQQFSDYHSELNMSSLELGDSALYFCASSLDTEAFFGQGTRLTVV.

The chain uses TRBV28 and TRBJ2-5; 11 bases match TRBD2. After removal of 3 bases from V and 9 bases from J, the junction contained 21 bases not matched to a gene. CDR3 length equals 19 residues. Germline-derived CDR1 and CDR2 are MDHEN and SYDVKM. The CDR3 DNA reads TGTGCCAGCAGTTTCACGGTGGCTAGCGGGGGGTTACCAAGAGCGGCCCAGTACTTC. Amino acid sequence: CASSFTVASGGLPRAAQYF.

This sequence joins TRBV4-1 and TRBJ2-1; D is unresolved. CDR1 is MGHRA and CDR2 is YSYEKL in the germline V gene. The CDR3 totals 15 residues. Trimming shortened V by 0 bases and J by 8 bases, and 14 bases separated the two germline ends. The CDR3 nucleotides are TGCGCCAGCAGCCAAGATTTCGTGAGCGTGGATGAGCAGTTCTTC. It translates to CASSQDFVSVDEQFF.

This clone was seen once. The rearrangement links TRBV15 to TRBJ1-5; D is possibly TRBD1 (6 bases). Germline values: CDR1 LNHNV, CDR2 YYDKDF (reference sequence). V lost 6 bases and J 3 bases, leaving 15 bases between the germline ends. CDR3 length: 15 amino acids. CDR3 protein: CATRSTGKINQPQHF. In DNA, the CDR3 is TGTGCCACCAGAAGCACAGGGAAAATCAATCAGCCCCAGCATTTT.